This TCR beta chain came from a study of T cells in Graves' hyperthyroidism and ophthalmopathy (dated by TCRdb to between 2019 and 2020). Background on the whole study: Peripheral blood was collected at initial diagnosis, before any treatment. The paper reports TCR Vbeta CDR3 sequencing of about 140 peripheral blood samples: 40 to 45 ophthalmopathy, some 80 hyperthyroidism and around 17 progressor patients. Prospective prediction of ophthalmopathy was tested in an independent validation cohort of fewer than 20 hyperthyroidism patients and 17 patients who later progressed to ophthalmopathy. After sampling, hyperthyroidism patients received methimazole starting at 30 mg daily, and ophthalmopathy patients received high-dose intravenous methylprednisolone. Thyroid tissue and blood T-cell repertoires from six or seven Graves' hyperthyroidism patients were also compared in the study. To identify TCR V-J signatures that set the groups apart, the researchers used a discovery cohort of more than 95 patients, made up of under 50 with Graves' ophthalmopathy and 55 to 65 with stable Graves' hyperthyroidism. The 85 to 100 discovery patients were randomly split 7:3 into training and test sets.

Hyperthyroidism patients were newly diagnosed, with disease duration under 2 months, and aged 18 to 65 years. The study excluded patients with uncontrolled infections, other autoimmune diseases, pregnancy or lactation. Clinical symptoms, serum thyroxine and TRAb, thyroid ultrasound, and orbital computed tomography formed the basis for the diagnoses. For progressor patients, blood was drawn at the first diagnosis of hyperthyroidism, before any ophthalmopathy symptoms had appeared. PBMCs were separated from 10 ml of fresh peripheral blood using Ficoll-Paque density gradient centrifugation. Progressor patients were defined as those initially diagnosed with Graves' hyperthyroidism in whom ophthalmopathy developed during follow-up. Total RNA was extracted with Trizol reagent, and quality was checked on an Agilent 2100 Bioanalyzer. The CDR3 runs 13 amino acids, cysteine and phenylalanine included. Only the CDR3 DNA is retained, 39 bases long and in frame from the first base. CDR1 and CDR2 are read off the germline V gene (reference sequence) as SEHNR and FQNEAQ. V is pared back by 7 bases and J by 6 bases, with 15 bases lying between the germline termini.

The TCR beta CDR3 regions were amplified from the RNA transcripts. The first round of RT-PCR for the TCR CDR3 was performed with the HTBI primer set and the Qiagen OneStep RT-PCR kit. The libraries were constructed in a second round of multiplex PCR and then size-selected and purified. Libraries were sequenced paired-end with 100 bp reads on an Illumina HiSeq2000. For the original study's pipeline: Raw data were processed with SOAPnuke, discarding reads with adapters, uncalled bases, mean Phred below 15, or no exact constant-primer or identifier match. High-quality paired reads were merged with COPE v1.2.5, and unique nucleotide sequences were defined as clonotypes. Clonotypes were aligned to IMGT TRBV, TRBD and TRBJ reference segments using MiTCR v1.1. Only V-J combinations with frequency above 0.0001, covering 99% to 99.2% of repertoires, were analysed. The TCS score was defined as the ratio of F50 (clonal expansion) to E x V (chaos), calculated using BLOSUM62-based TCRdist between CDR3 peptides within each V-J. Welch's t-statistics and random forest reduced 450 to 600 V-J features to roughly 13, which were used in a naive Bayes classifier (R e1071). Using fastp at Q25 and MiXCR, TCRdb reprocessed the public reads and kept productive beta chains. Identical CDR3 protein sequences are pooled into one entry, listed with their most common genes and DNA. What appears here as the V and J calls and clone size reflects TCRdb's work, not the paper's. The sample table shows about 160,000 distinct CDR3 sequences, and around 8.9% are seen once. Around 21% of the sample is in the top ten clones.

Ten or more counts support this clonotype. Its antigen is currently not known. No clone much larger than this one lies a single base away; base qualities are absent. Results the study describes overall, beyond this receptor: During validation, the model predicted progression to ophthalmopathy a median of about 6.3 months ahead of onset, with around 71% sensitivity and almost 75% specificity. No statistical method was used to fix the sample size in advance, and group allocation was not hidden from the investigators. Ophthalmopathy was separated from stable hyperthyroidism by a 13 V-J signature model, with over 85% sensitivity and about 84% specificity obtained in cross-validation and 80%/75% obtained in testing. Blood samples also contained most of the expanded thyroid clonotypes (frequency above 0.001), which suggests that blood repertoires may reflect thyroid immune responses.

Sequencing was done on a sample of blood. Recombination joined TRBV7-9 with TRBJ1-1, with the identity of the D gene unclear. This TCR derives from a woman under 30 with Graves' hyperthyroidism that later progressed to Graves' ophthalmopathy. The CDR3 in this case is CASKGPGVPEAFF. The bases are TGTGCCAGCAAAGGGCCCGGGGTACCTGAAGCTTTCTTT.